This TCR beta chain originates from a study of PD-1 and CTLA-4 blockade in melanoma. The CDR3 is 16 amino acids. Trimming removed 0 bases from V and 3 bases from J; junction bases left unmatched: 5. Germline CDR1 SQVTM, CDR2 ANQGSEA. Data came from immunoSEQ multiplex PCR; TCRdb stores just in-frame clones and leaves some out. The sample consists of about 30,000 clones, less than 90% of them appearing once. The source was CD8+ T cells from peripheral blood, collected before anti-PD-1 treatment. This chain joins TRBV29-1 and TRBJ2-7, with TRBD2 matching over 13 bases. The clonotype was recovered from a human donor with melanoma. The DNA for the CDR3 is TGCAGCGTTGAAGAGGGGACTAGCGGGGCGGACTACGAGCAGTACTTC. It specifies CSVEEGTSGADYEQYF.